This TCR beta chain emerged from a study of T cells in Graves' hyperthyroidism and ophthalmopathy (dated by TCRdb to between 2018 and 2020). Regarding the complete study: Peripheral blood was collected at initial diagnosis, before any treatment. To identify TCR V-J signatures that set the groups apart, the researchers used a discovery cohort of 90 to 100 patients, made up of under 50 with Graves' ophthalmopathy and 57 with stable Graves' hyperthyroidism. Whether ophthalmopathy could be predicted prospectively was tested in an independent validation cohort made up of roughly 19 hyperthyroidism patients plus 17 patients who later progressed to ophthalmopathy. The 90 to 100 discovery patients were randomly split 7:3 into training and test sets. In addition, the study compared T-cell repertoires in thyroid tissue and in blood from roughly 6 Graves' hyperthyroidism patients. Once sampling was done, hyperthyroidism patients were given methimazole at a starting dose of 30 mg daily, whereas ophthalmopathy patients were given high-dose intravenous methylprednisolone. The paper reports TCR Vbeta CDR3 sequencing of over 130 peripheral blood samples: fewer than 50 ophthalmopathy, over 70 hyperthyroidism and approximately 17 progressor patients. Study-wide findings and limitations: No statistical method was used to set the sample size in advance, and investigators knew the group allocation. Most expanded thyroid clonotypes (frequency above 0.001) were also found in blood, which suggests that blood repertoires may mirror thyroid immune responses. Ophthalmopathy was separated from stable hyperthyroidism by a 13 V-J signature model, with around 88% sensitivity and around 81% specificity obtained in cross-validation and 80%/75% obtained in testing. During validation, the model predicted progression to ophthalmopathy a median of approximately 7 months ahead of onset, with almost 71% sensitivity and roughly 72% specificity.

The TCR beta CDR3 regions were amplified from the RNA transcripts. A first-round RT-PCR of the TCR CDR3 used the HTBI primer set with the Qiagen OneStep RT-PCR kit. Libraries were constructed in a second round of multiplex PCR, after which size selection and purification were performed. Libraries were sequenced paired-end with 100 bp reads on an Illumina HiSeq2000. Per the authors' processing: SOAPnuke was used to process the raw data, throwing out any read that contained adapters or uncalled bases, had a mean Phred below 15, or lacked an exact constant-primer or identifier match. COPE v1.2.5 was used to merge the high-quality paired reads, and each unique nucleotide sequence was defined as a clonotype. MiTCR v1.1 was used to align clonotypes to the IMGT TRBV, TRBD and TRBJ reference segments. The analysis included only V-J combinations with a frequency above 0.0001, which together covered around 99% of the repertoires. The TCS score was defined as the ratio of F50 (clonal expansion) to E x V (chaos), calculated using BLOSUM62-based TCRdist between CDR3 peptides within each V-J. Welch's t-statistics and random forest reduced just over 500 V-J features to under 15, which were used in a naive Bayes classifier (R e1071). In TCRdb, the public reads were trimmed at Q25 with fastp and aligned with MiXCR, with productive beta chains retained. Entries are consolidated by CDR3 protein sequence, retaining the most common genes and DNA. TCRdb's processing, not the authors', yielded these V and J calls. The sample profile shows under 350,000 distinct CDR3 sequences; 21% of them were found once. Less than 65% of the sample belongs to the ten largest clones.

V loses 7 bases, J loses 6 bases, and the germline ends lie 10 bases apart. The CDR3 contains 11 residues, cysteine and phenylalanine counted. Just the 33-base CDR3 DNA is kept, in frame starting at base 1. Sequences MNHNS (CDR1) and SASEGT (CDR2) are obtained from the germline V gene. This clonotype was observed at least ten times. Its recognized antigen is unknown. No much larger clonotype is one base removed from it; base qualities were not supplied. Stable Graves' hyperthyroidism was defined as the absence of progression to ophthalmopathy over 18 months of follow-up. Hyperthyroidism patients were newly diagnosed, had a disease duration of under 2 months, and were aged 18 to 65 years. Patients with uncontrolled infections, other autoimmune diseases, pregnancy or lactation were excluded. Diagnoses relied on clinical symptoms, serum thyroxine and TRAb, thyroid ultrasound and orbital computed tomography. Ficoll-Paque density gradient centrifugation was used to isolate PBMCs from 10 ml of fresh peripheral blood. Total RNA was extracted using Trizol reagent, and RNA quality was assessed on an Agilent 2100 Bioanalyzer.

The clonotype comes from a woman between 50 and 59 years old with Graves' hyperthyroidism. Sequences were obtained from blood. The V gene is TRBV6-1 and the J gene is TRBJ2-7; no D segment can be confidently identified. The nucleotide sequence reads as follows: TGTGCCAGCACCATGACTGTCGAGCAGTACTTC. Its coded protein is CASTMTVEQYF.